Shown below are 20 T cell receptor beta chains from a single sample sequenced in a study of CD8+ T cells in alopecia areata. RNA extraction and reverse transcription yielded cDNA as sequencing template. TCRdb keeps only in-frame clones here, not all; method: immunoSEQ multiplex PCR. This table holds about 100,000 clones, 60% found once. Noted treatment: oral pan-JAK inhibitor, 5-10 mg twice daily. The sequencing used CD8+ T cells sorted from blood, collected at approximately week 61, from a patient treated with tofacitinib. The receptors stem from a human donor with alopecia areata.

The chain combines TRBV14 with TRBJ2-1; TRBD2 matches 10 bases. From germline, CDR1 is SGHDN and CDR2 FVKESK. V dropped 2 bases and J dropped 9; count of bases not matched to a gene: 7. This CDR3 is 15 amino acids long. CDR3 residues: CASSQLAGAGTEQFF. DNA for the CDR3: TGTGCCAGCAGCCAACTAGCGGGGGCCGGGACTGAGCAGTTCTTC.

The CDR3 sequence is CASRRQREIPDTQYF. The CDR3 DNA is TGTGCCAGCAGACGACAACGCGAGATCCCGGATACGCAGTATTTT. The rearrangement uses TRBV6-6 and TRBJ2-3; D gene unclear. The CDR3 covers 15 residues. V dropped 6 bases and J dropped 6 bases, with 19 bases sitting between them. CDR1 is MNHNY and CDR2 is SVGAGI in the germline V gene (reference sequence).

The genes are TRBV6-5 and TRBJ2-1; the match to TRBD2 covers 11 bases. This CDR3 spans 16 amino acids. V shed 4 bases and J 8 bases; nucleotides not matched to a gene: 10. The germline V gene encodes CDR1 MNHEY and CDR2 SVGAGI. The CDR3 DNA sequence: TGTGCCAGCAGTTCCTATACTAGCGGGGGCCCCTATGAGCAGTTCTTC. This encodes CASSSYTSGGPYEQFF.

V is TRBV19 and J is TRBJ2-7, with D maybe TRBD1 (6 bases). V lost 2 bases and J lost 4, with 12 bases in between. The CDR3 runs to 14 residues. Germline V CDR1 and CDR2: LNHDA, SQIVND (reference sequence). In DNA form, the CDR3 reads TGTGCCAGTAGTATATCGGCAGGGGAATACGAGCAGTACTTC. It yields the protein CASSISAGEYEQYF.

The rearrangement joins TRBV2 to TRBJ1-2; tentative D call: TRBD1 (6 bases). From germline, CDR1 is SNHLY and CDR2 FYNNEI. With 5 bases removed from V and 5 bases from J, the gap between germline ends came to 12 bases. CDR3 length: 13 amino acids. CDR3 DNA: TGTGCCAGCAGTCTACAGGGATTGTATGGCTACACCTTC. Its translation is CASSLQGLYGYTF.

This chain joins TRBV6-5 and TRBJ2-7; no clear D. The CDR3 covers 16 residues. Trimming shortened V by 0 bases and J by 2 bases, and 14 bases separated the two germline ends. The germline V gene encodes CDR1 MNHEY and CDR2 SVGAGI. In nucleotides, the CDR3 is TGTGCCAGCAGTTACTCCGTAAGACAAATCGCCTACGAGCAGTACTTC. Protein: CASSYSVRQIAYEQYF.

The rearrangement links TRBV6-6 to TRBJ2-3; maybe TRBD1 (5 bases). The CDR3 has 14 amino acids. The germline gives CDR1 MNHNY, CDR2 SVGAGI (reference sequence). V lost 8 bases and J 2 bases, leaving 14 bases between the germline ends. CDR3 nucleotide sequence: TGTGCCAGCGGGGATGGGGCGGCCACAGATACGCAGTATTTT. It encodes CASGDGAATDTQYF.

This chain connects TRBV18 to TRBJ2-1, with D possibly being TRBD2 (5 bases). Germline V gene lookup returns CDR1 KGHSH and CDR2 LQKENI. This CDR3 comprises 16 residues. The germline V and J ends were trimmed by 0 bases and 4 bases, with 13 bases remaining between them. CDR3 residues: CASSPPWEFRYNEQFF. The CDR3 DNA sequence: TGTGCCAGCTCACCACCGTGGGAGTTTAGGTACAATGAGCAGTTCTTC. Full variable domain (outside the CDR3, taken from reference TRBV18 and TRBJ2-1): NAGVMQNPRHLVRRRGQEARLRCSPMKGHSHVYWYRQLPEEGLKFMVYLQKENIIDESGMPKERFSAEFPKEGPSILRIQQVVRGDSAAYFCASSPPWEFRYNEQFFGPGTRLTVL.

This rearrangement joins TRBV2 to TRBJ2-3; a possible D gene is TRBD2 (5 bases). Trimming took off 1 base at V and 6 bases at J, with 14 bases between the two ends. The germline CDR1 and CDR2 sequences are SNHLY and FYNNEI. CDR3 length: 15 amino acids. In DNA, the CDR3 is TGTGCCAGCAGTGAAGTAGAGCGGTCCGGCGATACGCAGTATTTT. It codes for CASSEVERSGDTQYF.

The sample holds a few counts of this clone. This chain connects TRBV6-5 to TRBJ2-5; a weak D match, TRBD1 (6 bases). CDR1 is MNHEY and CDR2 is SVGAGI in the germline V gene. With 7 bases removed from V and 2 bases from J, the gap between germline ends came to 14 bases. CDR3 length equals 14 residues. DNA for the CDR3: TGTGCCAGCACCCCAGGACAGACACAAGAGACCCAGTACTTC. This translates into CASTPGQTQETQYF.

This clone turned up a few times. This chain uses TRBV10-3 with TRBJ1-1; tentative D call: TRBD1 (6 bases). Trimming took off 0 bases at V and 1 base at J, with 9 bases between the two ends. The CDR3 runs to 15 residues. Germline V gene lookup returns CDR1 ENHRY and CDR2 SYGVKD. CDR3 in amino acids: CAISESGGGNTEAFF. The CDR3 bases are TGTGCCATCAGTGAGTCAGGAGGGGGGAACACTGAAGCTTTCTTT.

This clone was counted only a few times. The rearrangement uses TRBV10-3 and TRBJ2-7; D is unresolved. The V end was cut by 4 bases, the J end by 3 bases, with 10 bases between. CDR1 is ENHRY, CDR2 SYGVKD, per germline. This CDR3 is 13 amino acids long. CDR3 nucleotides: TGTGCCATCAGTGTAGACGAGCTCTACGAGCAGTACTTC. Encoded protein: CAISVDELYEQYF.

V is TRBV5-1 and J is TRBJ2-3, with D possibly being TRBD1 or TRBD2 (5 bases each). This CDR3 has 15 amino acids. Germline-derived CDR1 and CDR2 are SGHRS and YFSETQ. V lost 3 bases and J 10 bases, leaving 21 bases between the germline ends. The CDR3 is CASSSPARGLGAQYF. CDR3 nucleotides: TGCGCCAGCAGCTCGCCGGCCCGGGGCCTTGGAGCGCAGTATTTT. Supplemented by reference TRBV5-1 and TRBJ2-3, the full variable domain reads KAGVTQTPRYLIKTRGQQVTLSCSPISGHRSVSWYQQTPGQGLQFLFEYFSETQRNKGNFPGRFSGRQFSNSRSEMNVSTLELGDSALYLCASSSPARGLGAQYFGPGTRLTVL.

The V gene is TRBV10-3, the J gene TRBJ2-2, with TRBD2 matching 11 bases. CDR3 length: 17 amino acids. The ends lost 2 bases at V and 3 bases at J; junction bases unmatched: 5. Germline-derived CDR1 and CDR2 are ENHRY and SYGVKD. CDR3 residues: CAISEMLAGGDTGELFF. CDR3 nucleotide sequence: TGTGCCATCAGTGAGATGCTAGCGGGGGGTGACACCGGGGAGCTGTTTTTT.

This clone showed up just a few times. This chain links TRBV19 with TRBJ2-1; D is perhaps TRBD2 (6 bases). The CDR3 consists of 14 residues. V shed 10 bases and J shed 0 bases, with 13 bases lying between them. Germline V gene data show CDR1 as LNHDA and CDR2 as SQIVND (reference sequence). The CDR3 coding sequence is TGTGCCACCGGGACTTGGAGCTCCTACAATGAGCAGTTCTTC. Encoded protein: CATGTWSSYNEQFF.

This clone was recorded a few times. CDR3 DNA: TGTGCCAGCGGAATCCGGGGTGGCAATGAGCAGTTCTTC. Amino acid sequence: CASGIRGGNEQFF. The chain uses TRBV27 and TRBJ2-1, with D possibly matching TRBD2 (5 bases). The germline V and J ends were trimmed by 8 bases and 6 bases, with 14 bases remaining between them. Germline assignment: CDR1 MNHEY and CDR2 SMNVEV (reference sequence). CDR3 length: 13 amino acids.

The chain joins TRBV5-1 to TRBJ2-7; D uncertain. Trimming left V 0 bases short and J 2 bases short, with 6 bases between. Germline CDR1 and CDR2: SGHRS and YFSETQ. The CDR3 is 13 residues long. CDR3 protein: CASSLGWAYEQYF. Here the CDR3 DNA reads TGCGCCAGCAGCTTGGGCTGGGCCTACGAGCAGTACTTC.

As DNA, the CDR3 is TGTGCCAGCAGTTTCAGAGACAATGAGCAGTTCTTC. As protein: CASSFRDNEQFF. The chain joins TRBV27 to TRBJ2-1, with no clear D. Germline V gene data show CDR1 as MNHEY and CDR2 as SMNVEV (reference sequence). Between the trimmed V and J ends, which lost 3 bases and 5 bases, there was a span of 5 bases. This CDR3 spans 12 amino acids.

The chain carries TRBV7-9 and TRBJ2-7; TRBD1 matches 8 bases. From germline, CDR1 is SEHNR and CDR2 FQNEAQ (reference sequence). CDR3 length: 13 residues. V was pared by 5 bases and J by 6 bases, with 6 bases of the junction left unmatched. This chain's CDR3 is CASSEGQGGEQYF. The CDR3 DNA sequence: TGTGCCAGCAGCGAAGGACAGGGAGGCGAGCAGTACTTC.

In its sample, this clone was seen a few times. CDR3 bases: TGCGCCAGCAGCTTGGGTCCCGGGGAGCTGTTTTTT. As protein: CASSLGPGELFF. The chain has TRBV5-1 and TRBJ2-2; D is unresolved. The germline V gene encodes CDR1 SGHRS and CDR2 YFSETQ. The length of the CDR3 is 12 residues. V gave up 0 bases and J gave up 6 bases, with 3 bases separating them.